Listed below are T cell receptor beta chains from one sample, sequenced in a study of tumor and adjacent non-tumor tissue in lung cancer. MiXCR, run by TCRdb on the multiplex PCR reads, gives a single entry per CDR3 protein. The table includes fewer than 55,000 distinct CDR3 sequences, 60% to 65% detected once. Sequenced sample: distant non-tumor lung tissue. These TCRs come from a woman between 40 and 50 years old with non-small cell lung cancer. CDR3s leave out the opening cysteine and the closing phenylalanine or tryptophan.

J,V,CDR3
TRBJ2-1,TRBV6-1,ATAGSGDSYNEQF
TRBJ1-2,TRBV30,AWRADYGYT
TRBJ2-3,TRBV29-1,SGFLAGGITDTQY
TRBJ2-7,TRBV5-5,VSQPGTESYEQY
TRBJ2-2,TRBV11-3,ASSPGEVGVLF
TRBJ2-1,TRBV5-4,ASSLSAGIYNEQF
TRBJ2-6,TRBV7-9,ASSLVWLEEAGANVLT
TRBJ2-1,TRBV6-5,ASSGDENYNEQF
TRBJ1-2,TRBV12-3/TRBV12-4,ASSSRMNYGYT
TRBJ2-7,TRBV9,ASSARGSGGSYEQY
TRBJ2-1,TRBV24-1,ATSGAGGPYNEQF
TRBJ2-1,TRBV10-3,AISESVGFWNEQF
TRBJ2-1,TRBV6-1,ASAVGQVSVSSYNEQF
TRBJ1-1,TRBV10-1,ARSEFFGTEAF
TRBJ1-4,TRBV6-6,TSSYKGQGGTNEKLF
TRBJ1-5,TRBV6-1,ASMGGQGGNQPQH
TRBJ2-3,TRBV6-6,ASSYGRHISTDMQY
TRBJ1-2,TRBV4-2,ASSPPLQSYAYT
TRBJ2-3,TRBV4-2,ASSRGTSRMGDTQY
TRBJ1-1,TRBV6-2/TRBV6-3,AKSYSTGDGTEAF
TRBJ2-1,TRBV11-2,DTSLVGLANEQF
TRBJ2-7,TRBV20-1,SAPGQAYEQY
TRBJ2-3,TRBV5-1,ASRSPWTNGGTSTDTQY
TRBJ2-7,TRBV6-1,ASTGTSLVDYVQY
TRBJ2-1,TRBV30,AWRKVGSVRNGQF
TRBJ2-3,TRBV6-5,ATRWGASDTQY
TRBJ2-1,TRBV12-3/TRBV12-4,ASANTGTSNGNEQL
TRBJ2-3,TRBV6-5,ASGWRTVPLSTDTQY
TRBJ2-2,TRBV5-4,ASSLCGGNTVELF
TRBJ2-7,TRBV10-2,ASNEKTPILGYEQY
TRBJ2-1,TRBV7-9,ASSLTGTRGGNEQF
TRBJ2-5,TRBV30,AWSLGRTQY
TRBJ1-5,TRBV6-6,ASTRGASHGQSQH
TRBJ1-6,TRBV6-5,ASSYRGPRAPLH
TRBJ2-2,TRBV11-2,ASGHHPEPTGELF
TRBJ2-1,TRBV5-4,ASQGGGSYNEQL